This T cell receptor (beta chain) was recorded in a study of cytomegalovirus exposure and HLA in healthy donors. This PCR relied on a set of 60 Vbeta primers and 13 Jbeta primers. Profiling relied on immunoSEQ multiplex PCR, and the TCRdb table lists in-frame clones only, not all of them. The top ten hold about 3.5% of the sample, which has some 150,000 clones, more than 70% seen once. This clone was observed once. The CDR3 is 15 amino acids. Germline lookup yields CDR1 MGHDK and CDR2 SYGVNS. The germline V and J ends were trimmed by 4 bases and 4 bases, with 14 bases remaining between them. The chain is built from TRBV25-1 and TRBJ2-1; D may be TRBD1 (5 bases). Input material: PBMCs. This receptor was obtained from a man between 35 and 55 years old in good health and CMV-seronegative. The CDR3 bases are TGTGCCAGCAGTGGTGGGGCAAGAACTTACAATGAGCAGTTCTTC. This encodes CASSGGARTYNEQFF.